This TCR beta chain emerged from a study of T cells in Graves' hyperthyroidism and ophthalmopathy. Study-level points and caveats: Ophthalmopathy got predicted by the model a median about six months before its onset.

A note on this clonotype: Its antigen is unidentified.

Exclusions: uncontrolled infection, other autoimmune disease, pregnancy, lactation. Clinical symptoms, serum thyroxine, TRAb, thyroid ultrasound and orbital computed tomography informed diagnoses. The investigators amplified TCR beta CDR3 regions from RNA transcripts. The HTBI primer set drove a first-round RT-PCR of the TCR CDR3. Using its own MiXCR run on the multiplex PCR reads, TCRdb lists one record per CDR3 protein. The data show almost 500,000 distinct CDR3 sequences, with about 20% seen just once and roughly 49% held by the top ten. The germline CDR1 and CDR2 sequences are MNHEY and SVGEGT. This CDR3 is built from 16 residues. V gave up 7 bases and J gave up 6 bases; unmatched junction bases: 13.

The clonotype originates from an older woman with Graves' ophthalmopathy. Sequenced input: blood. V is TRBV6-2 or TRBV6-3 and J is TRBJ2-1; 9 bases fit TRBD2. The CDR3, as DNA: TGTGCCAGCACCCCCCTAGCTAGCGGGGTACGCAATGAGCAGTTCTTC. It is translated as CASTPLASGVRNEQFF.